This T cell receptor (beta chain) originates from a study of T cell responses to AZD1222 COVID-19 vaccine. The method was immunoSEQ multiplex PCR; TCRdb's version includes in-frame clones alone and lacks a portion of them. The sample has about 100,000 clones, 88% seen once. Remarks on this clone: As yet, its antigen is unknown.

Broader study findings: Baseline serostatus was positive in only a handful of AZD1222 recipients.

This clonotype originated in an adult in good health. Sequences were derived from peripheral blood, sampled on day 0 of AZD1222 vaccination.

The CDR3 DNA reads TGCGCCAGCAGTGACCTAATCAGGGTGTGTACGCAGTATTTT. Translation gives CASSDLIRVCTQYF. The chain links TRBV10-1 to TRBJ2-3, with a weak D call TRBD1 (5 bases). The V and J ends lost 3 bases and 8 bases respectively, with 15 bases between them. CDR3 length: 14 residues. The V gene's germline CDR1 is WNHNN and CDR2 SYGVQD (reference sequence).